The 16 T cell receptor beta chains listed next were all sequenced from one sample in a study of T-cell reconstitution after alpha-beta-depleted transplantation in children. Unique molecular identifiers featured in how the TCRbeta library was prepared. In TCRdb, the PCR reads were re-called with MiXCR into one record per CDR3 protein. The repertoire has a few hundred thousand distinct CDR3 sequences, around 15% of them found once; the top ten carry 25% to 30%. This material consisted of PBMCs, mostly from graft donor cells, taken 360 days after TCRalphabeta/CD19-depleted stem cell transplant. The source of these receptors is a boy under three years old who had a stem cell transplant for Wiskott-Aldrich syndrome, so the T cells may come from the graft donor.

This clonotype turned up a few times. V is TRBV5-6 and J is TRBJ2-7; no definite D call. V gave up 2 bases and J gave up 6 bases, with 12 bases separating them. From germline, CDR1 is SGHDT and CDR2 YYEEEE. The length of the CDR3 is 13 residues. The CDR3 loop is CASSFSYRREQYF. Here the CDR3 DNA reads TGTGCCAGCAGCTTTTCCTATCGTCGCGAGCAGTACTTC.

The chain employs TRBV5-1 and TRBJ2-6; TRBD1 aligns across 7 bases. CDR3 length equals 16 residues. Germline V lookup: CDR1 SGHRS, CDR2 YFSETQ. V dropped 4 bases and J dropped 0; count of bases not matched to a gene: 4. This CDR3 reads CASSRDRVSGANVLTF. CDR3 in DNA: TGCGCCAGCAGCCGGGACAGAGTCTCTGGGGCCAACGTCCTGACTTTC.

This clonotype was seen only a few times. The chain combines TRBV4-3 with TRBJ2-7; 7 nucleotides align to TRBD2. The CDR3 contains 17 residues. Germline CDR1 LGHNA, CDR2 YSLEER. The V segment lost 1 base and the J segment 3 bases; nucleotides outside the gene matches: 12. CDR3 sequence: CASSQGVRSGGIYEQYF. The CDR3, as DNA: TGCGCCAGCAGCCAAGGTGTCAGGTCCGGGGGGATCTACGAGCAGTACTTC.

This clonotype came up many times. V gene TRBV4-1 combines with J gene TRBJ2-7; possibly TRBD1 for D (6 bases). With 0 bases removed from V and 5 bases from J, the gap between germline ends came to 20 bases. Looked up from germline, CDR1 is MGHRA and CDR2 is YSYEKL. The CDR3 is made up of 17 amino acids. Written as DNA, the CDR3 is TGCGCCAGCAGCCAAGAACGGTTTGGACAGATGAAAGACGAGCAGTACTTC. It codes for CASSQERFGQMKDEQYF.

CDR3 amino acids: CASSLGLNRDEQYF. The CDR3 DNA follows: TGCGCCAGCAGCTTGGGTCTTAACAGGGACGAGCAGTACTTC. The chain combines TRBV5-1 with TRBJ2-7, with D possibly being TRBD1 (6 bases). Germline loops: CDR1 SGHRS, CDR2 YFSETQ. CDR3 length: 14 amino acids. Trimming took off 0 bases at V and 5 bases at J, with 12 bases between the two ends. The complete variable domain, with remaining parts taken from reference TRBV5-1 and TRBJ2-7, reads KAGVTQTPRYLIKTRGQQVTLSCSPISGHRSVSWYQQTPGQGLQFLFEYFSETQRNKGNFPGRFSGRQFSNSRSEMNVSTLELGDSALYLCASSLGLNRDEQYFGPGTRLTVT.

The gene calls are TRBV19 and TRBJ2-1, with 7 bases matching TRBD2. The CDR3 sequence is 13 residues long. Unmatched junction bases numbered 4, after V lost 2 bases and J lost 9 bases. Germline V lookup: CDR1 LNHDA, CDR2 SQIVND (reference sequence). The CDR3 loop is CASSIWGGSEQFF. CDR3 bases: TGTGCCAGTAGTATATGGGGGGGGAGTGAGCAGTTCTTC. The whole variable domain, remainder taken from reference TRBV19 and TRBJ2-1, is DGGITQSPKYLFRKEGQNVTLSCEQNLNHDAMYWYRQDPGQGLRLIYYSQIVNDFQKGDIAEGYSVSREKKESFPLTVTSAQKNPTAFYLCASSIWGGSEQFFGPGTRLTVL.

The rearrangement links TRBV29-1 to TRBJ1-1, with 7 positions matching TRBD1. This CDR3 contains 13 residues. The J segment lost 3 bases and the V segment lost 6 bases, leaving 7 bases of the junction unmatched. The V gene's germline CDR1 is SQVTM and CDR2 ANQGSEA. The CDR3 DNA reads TGCAGCGTAAAAGACAGGGTGTACACTGAAGCTTTCTTT. Protein: CSVKDRVYTEAFF.

This chain joins TRBV28 and TRBJ1-5; 7 bases fit TRBD1. Losses at the gene ends were 6 bases for V and 5 bases for J; bases not matched to a gene: 7. CDR3 size: 14 residues. Germline assignment: CDR1 MDHEN and CDR2 SYDVKM. The CDR3, as DNA: TGTGCCAGCAGGGCGGGACAGTCCTATCAGCCCCAGCATTTT. Translating it yields CASRAGQSYQPQHF.

This clonotype was seen many times. The V call is TRBV12-3 or TRBV12-4, the J call TRBJ2-3, with 8 bases aligning to TRBD1. The CDR3 is 14 residues long. After removal of 5 bases from V and 3 bases from J, the junction contained 4 bases not matched to a gene. The CDR3 DNA follows: TGTGCCAGCAGTCCCCGGACAGGGACAGATACGCAGTATTTT. Translated: CASSPRTGTDTQYF.

The DNA for the CDR3 is TGTGCCAGCAGCTTAGAGACAGGCGGTTTAACCAAAAACATTCAGTACTTC. Its translation: CASSLETGGLTKNIQYF. The gene calls are TRBV11-2 and TRBJ2-4, with a tentative D call TRBD1 (6 bases). CDR3 length equals 17 residues. Trimming shortened V by 0 bases and J by 2 bases, and 14 bases separated the two germline ends. Germline V gene data show CDR1 as SGHAT and CDR2 as FQNNGV. Complete variable domain (other parts from reference TRBV11-2 and TRBJ2-4): EAGVAQSPRYKIIEKRQSVAFWCNPISGHATLYWYQQILGQGPKLLIQFQNNGVVDDSQLPKDRFSAERLKGVDSTLKIQPAKLEDSAVYLCASSLETGGLTKNIQYFGAGTRLSVL.

The genes are TRBV30 and TRBJ2-5; D is unclear. Germline CDR1 GTSNPN, CDR2 SVGIG (reference sequence). The CDR3 extends over 11 amino acids. V lost 0 bases, J lost 5 bases, and 4 bases lay in between. The CDR3, as DNA: TGTGCCTGGAGTGTTTGGGAGACCCAGTACTTC. Translation gives CAWSVWETQYF.

The table lists this clonotype with a few counts. The chain joins TRBV7-9 to TRBJ2-1; possible D gene TRBD2, 5 bases. The CDR3 has 12 residues. Germline CDR1 reads SEHNR; CDR2 reads FQNEAQ (reference sequence). Deletions cut 1 base from V and 15 bases from J, with 13 bases between. The CDR3 DNA follows: TGTGCCAGCAGCTTAGTGACACCCGAGGGGTTCTTC. Translation gives CASSLVTPEGFF.

This clonotype has a handful of counts. The chain has TRBV7-8 and TRBJ2-7; D unresolved. Germline-derived CDR1 and CDR2 are SGHVS and FQNEAQ. V was pared by 3 bases and J by 2 bases, with 8 bases between. CDR3 length equals 13 residues. The CDR3 region has the DNA TGTGCCAGCAGCTTTTTCAAGACCTACGAGCAGTACTTC. It is translated as CASSFFKTYEQYF.

The V and J genes are TRBV5-1 and TRBJ2-1; no reliable D call. Per germline, CDR1 SGHRS and CDR2 YFSETQ. The CDR3 contains 15 residues. V shed 2 bases and J shed 2 bases, with 11 bases lying between them. CDR3 amino acids: CASSFTQFPYNEQFF. The DNA for the CDR3 is TGCGCCAGCAGCTTTACCCAGTTCCCCTACAATGAGCAGTTCTTC.

A few counts support this clonotype. J is TRBJ1-4 and V is TRBV25-1, with D possibly being TRBD1 (5 bases). V was clipped by 3 bases and J by 7 bases, with 15 bases between them. Germline V gene sequence: CDR1 MGHDK, CDR2 SYGVNS. The CDR3 runs 15 residues. For the CDR3, the DNA is TGTGCCAGCAGTGACTACTTGAGCGGGGGTGAAAAACTGTTTTTT. Translation: CASSDYLSGGEKLFF.

This chain connects TRBV13 to TRBJ2-7, with unresolved D. V lost 1 base and J lost 3, with 13 bases in between. Germline loops: CDR1 PRHDT, CDR2 FYEKMQ (reference sequence). The CDR3 contains 15 residues. The CDR3 coding sequence is TGTGCCAGCAGCTTAGCTCCTTTAGAGGACTACGAGCAGTACTTC. Its protein is CASSLAPLEDYEQYF.